This record covers a single T cell receptor (beta chain). There is no known antigen for this receptor. No base-level quality is on record; no much larger clone is a single base apart. V and J are trimmed by 4 bases and 2 bases, and the gene matches miss 6 bases of the junction. For CDR1 and CDR2, the germline V gene lists SGHRS and YFSETQ. From the cysteine through the phenylalanine, the CDR3 covers 16 amino acids. The DNA shown is the 48-base CDR3, in frame from base 1. In Seattle, one collaborating source enrolled patients while the infection was active and tracked those patients longitudinally over the course of disease. The collaborating institutions used their own protocols to collect whole blood in K2EDTA tubes. For TCRbeta analysis, collaborators shipped samples in one of three forms: frozen whole blood, isolated PBMCs, or DNA extracted from either of those sample types. These data come from a study of blood T cell repertoires in COVID-19 (dated by TCRdb to 2018 to 2021). For the wider study: Samples from collaborators originated in the United States, Italy and Spain and spanned both the acute and convalescent phases of COVID-19. The prospective study material was composed of cDNA or gDNA derived from T cells, B-cell-depleted T cells, or PBMCs. The dataset comprised deeply sampled blood TCRbeta repertoires from subjects exposed to, actively infected with, or recovered from COVID-19. A freely available public database, intended as a resource for researchers studying the immune response to SARS-CoV-2, is where the repertoires were released. Samples came from the ongoing ImmuneRACE study (first 160 participants) plus 1,254 subjects from 6 global collaborators. Sample metadata almost always included a de-identified subject ID, COVID-19 status, age in years and sex. Where HLA class I and class II types were available, the types were taken from metadata supplied by the sample provider, not from assay-based typing. Broader findings and caveats from the paper: Clinical and demographic metadata were provided uncurated, with the amount varying by source and participant.

TCRbeta CDR3 regions were amplified from genomic DNA using the immunoSEQ Assay, a bias-controlled multiplex PCR. For the original study's pipeline: Within the assay, amplification of reference gene primers was used to estimate how many nucleated cells each sample contained. To quantify the absolute abundance of each unique TCRbeta CDR3 rearrangement, sequence reads were collapsed and filtered. For each sample, productive Simpson clonality was calculated as the square root of Simpson's diversity index across productive rearrangements. This is the immuneACCESS table as TCRdb keeps it, with only in-frame sequences that have V and J called. A part of the clones is gone; compared with another copy, unresolved V genes explain less than half, and the rest is unexplained. That table is the source of V, J and clone size, and D and trimming were worked out from the DNA. Within this sample are about 190,000 clones, with roughly 82% of them counted one time only. The ten biggest clones cover around 7.8% of the sample.

This clonotype originated in a woman aged 55-70 years with COVID-19, enrolled during active disease. In this chain, TRBV5-1 is recombined with TRBJ2-6, with TRBD1 matching 7 junction bases. Sequenced: peripheral blood. Here is the DNA: TGCGCCAGCAGCCCCCCTAGGGGGCCTGGGGCCAACGTCCTGACTTTC. Translated, it gives CASSPPRGPGANVLTF.